Shown below are 7 T cell receptor beta chains from a single sample sequenced in a study of technical replicates of blood from a few donors. TCRdb's copy holds only in-frame clones and misses some; the assay was immunoSEQ multiplex PCR. The table has 65,000 to 80,000 clones, less than 99% seen once. Sequencing was done on a sample of T cells isolated from PBMCs. All receptors come from a human donor in good health.

The chain joins TRBV2 to TRBJ2-7; possible D gene TRBD1, 5 bases. The germline gives CDR1 SNHLY, CDR2 FYNNEI. The CDR3 has 17 residues. V gave up 3 bases and J gave up 4 bases, with 22 bases separating them. CDR3 sequence (DNA): TGTGCCAGCAGTGACCGGCAGGGCGACTTGATGCTATACGAGCAGTACTTC. Residues: CASSDRQGDLMLYEQYF.

This chain uses TRBV11-2 with TRBJ2-7; the D gene is possibly TRBD1 (5 bases). The CDR3 extends over 14 amino acids. Germline V CDR1 and CDR2: SGHAT, FQNNGV. The V and J ends lost 6 bases and 3 bases respectively, with 15 bases between them. The chain's CDR3 is CASRWIGQGYEQYF. In DNA, the CDR3 is TGTGCCAGCAGGTGGATAGGCCAGGGCTACGAGCAGTACTTC. The full variable domain, rest sourced from reference TRBV11-2 and TRBJ2-7, is EAGVAQSPRYKIIEKRQSVAFWCNPISGHATLYWYQQILGQGPKLLIQFQNNGVVDDSQLPKDRFSAERLKGVDSTLKIQPAKLEDSAVYLCASRWIGQGYEQYFGPGTRLTVT.

The chain couples TRBV28 to TRBJ2-1, with 9 bases lining up with TRBD1. The trim removed 2 bases at V and 6 bases at J, leaving 5 bases unmatched. The CDR3 has 15 residues. CDR1 MDHEN and CDR2 SYDVKM come from the germline V gene. The CDR3 nucleotides are TGTGCCAGCAGTTTACGGGACAGGGCCGTCAATGAGCAGTTCTTC. It codes for CASSLRDRAVNEQFF.

The V and J genes are TRBV30 and TRBJ2-7, with D unresolved. Germline CDR1 reads GTSNPN; CDR2 reads SVGIG (reference sequence). The CDR3 covers 13 residues. V lost 0 bases and J 9 bases, leaving 15 bases between the germline ends. CDR3 sequence reads: CAWSVGVQRGQYF. The CDR3, as DNA: TGTGCCTGGAGTGTAGGTGTTCAGCGAGGGCAGTACTTC.

This chain links TRBV11-1 with TRBJ2-2; D perhaps matches TRBD2 (5 bases). The CDR3 consists of 15 residues. Trimming cost V 1 base and J 10 bases, with 16 bases left between them. Germline V gene lookup returns CDR1 SGHAT and CDR2 FQDESV (reference sequence). CDR3 DNA: TGTGCCAGCAGCTTAGACCCTAGCTCAAGGGAGGAGCTGTTTTTT. Its protein product is CASSLDPSSREELFF. The full variable domain, rest sourced from reference TRBV11-1 and TRBJ2-2, is EAEVAQSPRYKITEKSQAVAFWCDPISGHATLYWYRQILGQGPELLVQFQDESVVDDSQLPKDRFSAERLKGVDSTLKIQPAELGDSAMYLCASSLDPSSREELFFGEGSRLTVL.

The chain joins TRBV9 to TRBJ2-1; 9 bases are a match to TRBD2. The CDR3 totals 15 residues. The trim removed 4 bases at V and 3 bases at J, leaving 5 bases unmatched. The germline CDR1 and CDR2 sequences are SGDLS and YYNGEE. The CDR3 DNA follows: TGTGCCAGCAGCCCTCATAGCGGGAGCTACAATGAGCAGTTCTTC. Protein sequence: CASSPHSGSYNEQFF.

The chain combines TRBV28 with TRBJ1-5; TRBD1 matches at 10 bases. Trimming at V came to 6 bases and at J to 6 bases, leaving 5 bases not matched to a gene. Germline CDR1 is MDHEN and CDR2 is SYDVKM. The CDR3 is 14 amino acids. For the CDR3, the DNA is TGTGCCAGCAGAAGACAGGGGGCGGGTCAGCCCCAGCATTTT. Its translation: CASRRQGAGQPQHF. Full variable domain (outside the CDR3, taken from reference TRBV28 and TRBJ1-5): DVKVTQSSRYLVKRTGEKVFLECVQDMDHENMFWYRQDPGLGLRLIYFSYDVKMKEKGDIPEGYSVSREKKERFSLILESASTNQTSMYLCASRRQGAGQPQHFGDGTRLSIL.